This T cell receptor beta chain was identified during a study of blood T cell repertoires in COVID-19 (TCRdb year 2020). With respect to the entire study: The collaborator samples originated in the United States, Italy and Spain and spanned the acute and convalescent phases of COVID-19. The material from the prospective study consisted of cDNA or gDNA derived from T cells, B-cell-depleted T cells, or PBMCs. The dataset comprised deeply sampled blood TCRbeta repertoires from subjects exposed to, actively infected with, or recovered from COVID-19. A freely available public database, intended as a resource for researchers studying the immune response to SARS-CoV-2, is where the repertoires were released. Samples were obtained from the ongoing ImmuneRACE study (first 160 participants) and from 950 to 1,500 subjects provided by 6 global collaborators. The sample metadata nearly always contained a de-identified subject ID, COVID-19 status, age in years and sex. Where available, HLA class I and class II types were taken from metadata supplied by the sample provider and were not determined by assay-based typing. On the study overall, not on this receptor specifically: Clinical and demographic metadata were provided uncurated, with the amount varying by source and participant.

TCRbeta CDR3 regions were amplified from genomic DNA by means of the immunoSEQ Assay, a bias-controlled multiplex PCR. In the source study's methods: The number of nucleated cells in each sample was estimated by amplification of reference gene primers within the assay. To quantify the absolute abundance of each unique TCRbeta CDR3 rearrangement, sequence reads were collapsed and filtered. For each sample, productive Simpson clonality was calculated as the square root of Simpson's diversity index across productive rearrangements. TCRdb took over this immuneACCESS table, retaining in-frame rearrangements with V and J assigned. Such tables are incomplete; in checked studies, under half of the missing clones stem from an unresolved V gene, and the remainder is unexplained. The V and J calls and clone size come from that table; D and trimming were worked out from the DNA. The sample profile shows over 130,000 clones; about 90% of them were found once. The ten largest make up more than 9.5% of the sample.

From cysteine to phenylalanine, the CDR3 is 13 amino acids long. Solely the CDR3 DNA is kept, with 39 bases framed from the first base. V loses 4 bases of germline sequence and J loses 4 bases, and the interval between the two ends is 11 bases. CDR1 SQVTM and CDR2 ANQGSEA are derived from the germline V gene. The collaborating institutions used their own protocols to collect whole blood in K2EDTA tubes. For TCRbeta analysis, collaborators shipped samples as frozen whole blood, isolated PBMCs, or DNA extracted from either of those sample types. This clone showed up just a few times. Its recognized antigen is unknown. Base quality data are lacking; no much larger clone is found one base away.

Recombination joined TRBV29-1 with TRBJ1-5, with the D segment identity uncertain. The sample consisted of peripheral blood. The receptor was derived from a woman aged 80 or over with acute or convalescent COVID-19. At the DNA level, the sequence is TGCAGCGTTGGTGGCGGGTTTAATCAGCCCCAGCATTTT. Translated, this is CSVGGGFNQPQHF.